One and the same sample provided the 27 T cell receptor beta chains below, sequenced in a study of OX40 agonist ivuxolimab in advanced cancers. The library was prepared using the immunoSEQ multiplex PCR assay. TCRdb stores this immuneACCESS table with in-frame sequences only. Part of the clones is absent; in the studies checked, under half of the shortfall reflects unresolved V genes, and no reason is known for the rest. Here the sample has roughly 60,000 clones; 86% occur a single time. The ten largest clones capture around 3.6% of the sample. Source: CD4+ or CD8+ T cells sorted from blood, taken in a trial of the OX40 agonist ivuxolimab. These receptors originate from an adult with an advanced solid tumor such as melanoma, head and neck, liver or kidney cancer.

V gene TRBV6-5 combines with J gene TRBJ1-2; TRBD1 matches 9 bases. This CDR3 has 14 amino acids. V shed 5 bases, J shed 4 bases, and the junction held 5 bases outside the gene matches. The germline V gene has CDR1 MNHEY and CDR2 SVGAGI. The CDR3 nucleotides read TGTGCCAGCAGTCGGACAGGGGAGATCTATGGCTACACCTTC. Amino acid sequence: CASSRTGEIYGYTF.

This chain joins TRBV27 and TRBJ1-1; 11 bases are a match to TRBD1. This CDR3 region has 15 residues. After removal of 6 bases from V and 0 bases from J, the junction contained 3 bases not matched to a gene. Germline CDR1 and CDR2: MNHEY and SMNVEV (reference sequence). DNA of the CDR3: TGTGCCAGCAGCCGGGACAGGGGGATGAACACTGAAGCTTTCTTT. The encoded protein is CASSRDRGMNTEAFF.

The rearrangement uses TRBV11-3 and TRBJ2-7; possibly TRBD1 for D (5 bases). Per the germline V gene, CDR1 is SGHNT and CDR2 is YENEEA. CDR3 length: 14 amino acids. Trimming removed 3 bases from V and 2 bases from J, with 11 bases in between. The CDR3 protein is CASSFRGTTYEQYF. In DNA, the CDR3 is TGTGCCAGCAGCTTTAGGGGCACTACCTACGAGCAGTACTTC. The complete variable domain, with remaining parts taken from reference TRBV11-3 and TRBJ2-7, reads EAGVVQSPRYKIIEKKQPVAFWCNPISGHNTLYWYLQNLGQGPELLIRYENEEAVDDSQLPKDRFSAERLKGVDSTLKIQPAELGDSAVYLCASSFRGTTYEQYFGPGTRLTVT.

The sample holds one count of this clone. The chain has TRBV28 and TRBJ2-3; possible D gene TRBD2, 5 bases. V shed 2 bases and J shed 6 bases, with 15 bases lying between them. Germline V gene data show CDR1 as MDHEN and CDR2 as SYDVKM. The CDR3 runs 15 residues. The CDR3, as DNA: TGTGCCAGCAGTTTAGTCAACCCCTGGGAGGATACGCAGTATTTT. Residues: CASSLVNPWEDTQYF.

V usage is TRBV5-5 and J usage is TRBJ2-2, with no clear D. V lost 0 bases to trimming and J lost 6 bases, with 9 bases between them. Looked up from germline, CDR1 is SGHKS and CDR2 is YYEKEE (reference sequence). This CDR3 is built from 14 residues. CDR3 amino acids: CASSLALVAGELFF. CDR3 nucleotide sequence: TGTGCCAGCAGCTTGGCCCTTGTAGCCGGGGAGCTGTTTTTT. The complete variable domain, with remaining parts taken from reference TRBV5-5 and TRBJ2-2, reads DAGVTQSPTHLIKTRGQQVTLRCSPISGHKSVSWYQQVLGQGPQFIFQYYEKEERGRGNFPDRFSARQFPNYSSELNVNALLLGDSALYLCASSLALVAGELFFGEGSRLTVL.

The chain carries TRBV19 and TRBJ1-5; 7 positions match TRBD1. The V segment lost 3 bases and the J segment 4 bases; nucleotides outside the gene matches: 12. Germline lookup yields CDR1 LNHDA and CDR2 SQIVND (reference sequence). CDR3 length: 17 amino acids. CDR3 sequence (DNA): TGTGCCAGTAGTATCCCCCGAGGGGGACAGCTTAATCAGCCCCAGCATTTT. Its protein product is CASSIPRGGQLNQPQHF.

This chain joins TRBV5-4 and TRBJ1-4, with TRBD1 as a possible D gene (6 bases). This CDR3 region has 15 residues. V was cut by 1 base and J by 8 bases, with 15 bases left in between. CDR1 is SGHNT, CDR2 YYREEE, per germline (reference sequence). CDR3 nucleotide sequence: TGTGCCAGCAGCTTGAGTTCAGGGGCCGGAGAAAAACTGTTTTTT. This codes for CASSLSSGAGEKLFF.

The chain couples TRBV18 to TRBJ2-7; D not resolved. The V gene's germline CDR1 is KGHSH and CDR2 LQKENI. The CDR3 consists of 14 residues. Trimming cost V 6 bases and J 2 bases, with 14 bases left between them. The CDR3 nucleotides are TGTGCCAGCTCTTCCCGGCGAGAGACCTACGAGCAGTACTTC. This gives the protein CASSSRRETYEQYF.

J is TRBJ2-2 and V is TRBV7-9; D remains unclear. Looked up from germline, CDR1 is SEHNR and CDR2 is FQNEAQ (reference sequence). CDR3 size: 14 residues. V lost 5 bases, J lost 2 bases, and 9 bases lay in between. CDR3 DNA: TGTGCCAGCAGCGCTCGCGCAAACACCGGGGAGCTGTTTTTT. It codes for CASSARANTGELFF.

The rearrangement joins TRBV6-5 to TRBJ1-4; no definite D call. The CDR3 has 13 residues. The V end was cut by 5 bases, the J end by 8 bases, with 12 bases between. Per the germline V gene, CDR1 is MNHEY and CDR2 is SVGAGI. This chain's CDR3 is CASSRESGEKLFF. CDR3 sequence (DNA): TGTGCCAGCAGTCGTGAGAGCGGCGAAAAACTGTTTTTT.

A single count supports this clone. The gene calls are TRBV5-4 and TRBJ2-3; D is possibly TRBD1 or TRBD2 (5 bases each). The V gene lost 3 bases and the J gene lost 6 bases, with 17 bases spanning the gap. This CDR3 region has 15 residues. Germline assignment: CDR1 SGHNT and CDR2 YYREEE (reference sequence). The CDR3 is CASSSPGTVRDTQYF. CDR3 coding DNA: TGTGCCAGCAGCTCCCCCGGGACCGTTAGGGATACGCAGTATTTT.

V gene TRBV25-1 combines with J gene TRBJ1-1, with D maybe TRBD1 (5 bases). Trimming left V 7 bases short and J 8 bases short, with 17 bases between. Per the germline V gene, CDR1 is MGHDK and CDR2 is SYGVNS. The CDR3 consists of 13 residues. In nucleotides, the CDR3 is TGTGCCAGCACCCGACACGGGGGAAGGGAAGCTTTCTTT. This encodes CASTRHGGREAFF.

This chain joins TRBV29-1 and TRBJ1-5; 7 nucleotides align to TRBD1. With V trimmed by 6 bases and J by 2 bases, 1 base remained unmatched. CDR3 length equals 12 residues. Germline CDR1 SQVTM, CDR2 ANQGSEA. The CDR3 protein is CSVTGGNQPQHF. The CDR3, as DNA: TGCAGCGTAACAGGGGGCAATCAGCCCCAGCATTTT.

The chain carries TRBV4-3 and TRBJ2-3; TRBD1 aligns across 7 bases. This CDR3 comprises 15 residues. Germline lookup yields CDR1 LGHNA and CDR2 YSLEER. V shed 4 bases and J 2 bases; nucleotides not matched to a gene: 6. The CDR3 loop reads CASSLRQGSTDTQYF. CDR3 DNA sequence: TGCGCCAGCAGCCTGAGACAGGGTTCCACAGATACGCAGTATTTT.

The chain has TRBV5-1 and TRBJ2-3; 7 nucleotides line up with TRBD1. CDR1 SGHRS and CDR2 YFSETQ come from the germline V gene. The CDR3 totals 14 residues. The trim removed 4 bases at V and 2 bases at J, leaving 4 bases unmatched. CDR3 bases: TGCGCCAGCAGCCAACAGGGGTCCACAGATACGCAGTATTTT. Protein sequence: CASSQQGSTDTQYF.

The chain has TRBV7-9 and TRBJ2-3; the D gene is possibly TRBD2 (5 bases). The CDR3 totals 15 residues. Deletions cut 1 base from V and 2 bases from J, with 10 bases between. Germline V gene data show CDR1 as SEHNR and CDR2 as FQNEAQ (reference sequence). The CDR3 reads CASSLVPAVTDTQYF. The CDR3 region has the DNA TGTGCCAGCAGCTTAGTTCCAGCGGTCACAGATACGCAGTATTTT.

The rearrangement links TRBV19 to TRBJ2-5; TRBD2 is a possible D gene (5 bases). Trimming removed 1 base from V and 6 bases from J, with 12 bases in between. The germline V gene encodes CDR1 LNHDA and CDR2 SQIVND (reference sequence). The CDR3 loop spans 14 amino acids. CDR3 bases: TGTGCCAGTAGTATAGTCTCGGGGATAAAGACCCAGTACTTC. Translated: CASSIVSGIKTQYF.

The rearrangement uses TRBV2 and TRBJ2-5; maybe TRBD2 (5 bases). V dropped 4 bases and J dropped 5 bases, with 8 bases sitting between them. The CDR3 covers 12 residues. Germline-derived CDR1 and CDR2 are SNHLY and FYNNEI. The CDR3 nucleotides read TGTGCCAGCAGTGTAGAGCGGGAGACCCAGTACTTC. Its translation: CASSVERETQYF.

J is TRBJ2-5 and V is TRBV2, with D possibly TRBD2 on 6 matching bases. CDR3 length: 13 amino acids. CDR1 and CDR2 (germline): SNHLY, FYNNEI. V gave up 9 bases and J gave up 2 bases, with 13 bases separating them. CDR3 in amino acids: CASALGRQETQYF. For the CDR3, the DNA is TGTGCCAGTGCCCTAGGGAGGCAAGAGACCCAGTACTTC.

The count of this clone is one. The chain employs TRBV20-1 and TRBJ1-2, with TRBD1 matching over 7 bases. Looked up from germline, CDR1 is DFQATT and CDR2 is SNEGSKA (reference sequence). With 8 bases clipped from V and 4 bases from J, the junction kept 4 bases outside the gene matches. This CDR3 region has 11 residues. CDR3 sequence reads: CSRDSFYGYTF. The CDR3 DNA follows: TGCAGTCGGGACAGTTTCTATGGCTACACCTTC.

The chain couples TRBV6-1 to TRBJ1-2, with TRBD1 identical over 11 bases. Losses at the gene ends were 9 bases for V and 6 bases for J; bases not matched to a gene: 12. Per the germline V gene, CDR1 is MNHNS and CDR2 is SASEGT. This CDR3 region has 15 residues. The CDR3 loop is CASSPGQGEGDGYTF. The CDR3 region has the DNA TGTGCCAGTTCCCCGGGACAGGGGGAAGGGGATGGCTACACCTTC.

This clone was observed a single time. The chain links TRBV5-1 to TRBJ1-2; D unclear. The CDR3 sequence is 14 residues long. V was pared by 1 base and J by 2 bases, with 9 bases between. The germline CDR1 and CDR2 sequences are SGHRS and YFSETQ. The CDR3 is CASSLTAGNYGYTF. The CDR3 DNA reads TGCGCCAGCAGCTTGACCGCTGGAAACTATGGCTACACCTTC. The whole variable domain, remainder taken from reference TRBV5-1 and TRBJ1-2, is KAGVTQTPRYLIKTRGQQVTLSCSPISGHRSVSWYQQTPGQGLQFLFEYFSETQRNKGNFPGRFSGRQFSNSRSEMNVSTLELGDSALYLCASSLTAGNYGYTFGSGTRLTVV.

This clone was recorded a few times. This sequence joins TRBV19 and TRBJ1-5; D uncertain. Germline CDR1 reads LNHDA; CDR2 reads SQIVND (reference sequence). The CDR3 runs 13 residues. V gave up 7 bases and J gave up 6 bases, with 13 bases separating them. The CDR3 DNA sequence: TGTGCCAGTAATACGGTGGTGGCTCAGCCCCAGCATTTT. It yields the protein CASNTVVAQPQHF. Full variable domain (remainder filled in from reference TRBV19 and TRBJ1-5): DGGITQSPKYLFRKEGQNVTLSCEQNLNHDAMYWYRQDPGQGLRLIYYSQIVNDFQKGDIAEGYSVSREKKESFPLTVTSAQKNPTAFYLCASNTVVAQPQHFGDGTRLSIL.

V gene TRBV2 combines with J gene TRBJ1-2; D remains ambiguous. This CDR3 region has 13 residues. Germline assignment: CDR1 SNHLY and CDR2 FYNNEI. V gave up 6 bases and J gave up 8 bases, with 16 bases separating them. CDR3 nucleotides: TGTGCCAGCAGCGCGAGGGTTACCAGCGGCTACACCTTC. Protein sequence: CASSARVTSGYTF.

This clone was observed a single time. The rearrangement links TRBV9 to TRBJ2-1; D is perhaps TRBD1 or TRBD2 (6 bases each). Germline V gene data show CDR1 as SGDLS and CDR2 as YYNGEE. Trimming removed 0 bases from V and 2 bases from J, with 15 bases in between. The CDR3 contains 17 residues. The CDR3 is CASSVEGAGGAYNEQFF. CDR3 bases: TGTGCCAGCAGCGTAGAGGGCGCCGGGGGCGCCTACAATGAGCAGTTCTTC.

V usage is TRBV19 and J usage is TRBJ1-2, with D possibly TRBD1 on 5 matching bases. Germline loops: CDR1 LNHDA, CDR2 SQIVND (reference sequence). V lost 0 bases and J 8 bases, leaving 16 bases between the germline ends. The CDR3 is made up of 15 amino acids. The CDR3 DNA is TGTGCCAGTAGTATAGATCTACCGCTAGGGGACGGCTACACCTTC. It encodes CASSIDLPLGDGYTF.

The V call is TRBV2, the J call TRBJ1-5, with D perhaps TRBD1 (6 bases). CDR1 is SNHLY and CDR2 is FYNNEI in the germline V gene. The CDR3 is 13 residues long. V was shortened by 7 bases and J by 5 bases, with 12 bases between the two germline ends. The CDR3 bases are TGTGCCAGCAACACAGGGCCCCATCAGCCCCAGCATTTT. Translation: CASNTGPHQPQHF.